This T cell receptor (beta chain) was sequenced during a study of blood T cell repertoires in COVID-19. Study-level background: Samples taken during acute and convalescent COVID-19 were collected in the United States, Italy and Spain. PBMCs, B-cell-depleted T cells, or T cells were the source of the cDNA or gDNA that made up the material.

Deletions cut 3 bases from V and 5 bases from J, with 7 bases between. The CDR3 sequence is 12 residues long. Germline lookup yields CDR1 MNHNS and CDR2 SASEGT. It was during active infection that Seattle patients were enrolled and then longitudinally followed. This table comes from immunoSEQ multiplex PCR, and its TCRdb copy is limited to in-frame clones, with some not included. Of about 260,000 clones in the sample, approximately 92% were seen once. The gene calls are TRBV6-1 and TRBJ2-5; D is unclear. Sequences were obtained from peripheral blood. This clonotype originated in a person aged 18-29 years with COVID-19, enrolled during active disease. DNA of the CDR3: TGTGCCAGCAGTGACCACCGGGAGACCCAGTACTTC. Translation: CASSDHRETQYF.